The sequence of this TCR beta chain was determined in a study of technical replicates of blood from a few donors. Profiled with immunoSEQ multiplex PCR; TCRdb holds only in-frame clones, not every one. The sample holds under 85,000 clones, nearly 98% seen once. This clonotype originated in a human donor in good health. The sample consisted of T cells isolated from PBMCs.

CDR3 protein: CASRTGESYEQYF. The DNA for the CDR3 is TGTGCCAGCAGGACAGGGGAGTCCTACGAGCAGTACTTC. The rearrangement uses TRBV5-4 and TRBJ2-7, with 8 bases lining up with TRBD1. Looked up from germline, CDR1 is SGHNT and CDR2 is YYREEE (reference sequence). V lost 5 bases to trimming and J lost 1 base; unmatched junction nucleotides: 2. The CDR3 sequence is 13 residues long.